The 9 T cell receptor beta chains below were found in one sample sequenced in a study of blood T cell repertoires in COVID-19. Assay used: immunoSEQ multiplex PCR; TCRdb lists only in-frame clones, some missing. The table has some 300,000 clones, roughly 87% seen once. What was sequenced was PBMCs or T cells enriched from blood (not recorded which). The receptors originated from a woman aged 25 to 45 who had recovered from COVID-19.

In DNA form, the CDR3 reads TGTGCCAGCAGCCTGGGACAGCCCTTCCACAATGAGCAGTTCTTC. Translation gives CASSLGQPFHNEQFF. The chain employs TRBV7-8 and TRBJ2-1, with 7 positions matching TRBD1. V lost 5 bases and J lost 5; bases outside the gene matches: 9. The CDR3 spans 15 residues. Germline V gene lookup returns CDR1 SGHVS and CDR2 FQNEAQ.

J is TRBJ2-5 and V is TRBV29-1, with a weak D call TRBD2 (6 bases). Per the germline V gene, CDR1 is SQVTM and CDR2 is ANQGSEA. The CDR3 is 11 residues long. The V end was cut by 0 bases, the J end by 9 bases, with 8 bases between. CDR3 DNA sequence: TGCAGCGTTGAAGATGTAGCGGCCCAGTACTTC. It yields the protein CSVEDVAAQYF.

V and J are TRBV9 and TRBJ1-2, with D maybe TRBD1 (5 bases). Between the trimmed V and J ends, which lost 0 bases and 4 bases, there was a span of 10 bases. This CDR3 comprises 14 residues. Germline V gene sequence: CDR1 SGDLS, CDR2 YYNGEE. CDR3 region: CASSVDGDSYGYTF. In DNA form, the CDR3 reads TGTGCCAGCAGCGTAGATGGGGACTCCTATGGCTACACCTTC.

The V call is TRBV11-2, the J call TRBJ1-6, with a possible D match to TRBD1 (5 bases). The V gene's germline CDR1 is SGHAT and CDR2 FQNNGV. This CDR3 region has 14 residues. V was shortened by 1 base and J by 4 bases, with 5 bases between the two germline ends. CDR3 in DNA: TGTGCCAGCAGCTTAGGACAGTATAATTCACCCCTCCACTTT. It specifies CASSLGQYNSPLHF.

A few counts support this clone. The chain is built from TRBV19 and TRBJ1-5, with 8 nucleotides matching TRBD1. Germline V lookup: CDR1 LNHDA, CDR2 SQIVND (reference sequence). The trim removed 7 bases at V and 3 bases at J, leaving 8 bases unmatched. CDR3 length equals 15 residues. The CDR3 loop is CASTPVTGVNQPQHF. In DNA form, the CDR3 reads TGTGCCAGTACCCCCGTGACAGGGGTCAATCAGCCCCAGCATTTT.

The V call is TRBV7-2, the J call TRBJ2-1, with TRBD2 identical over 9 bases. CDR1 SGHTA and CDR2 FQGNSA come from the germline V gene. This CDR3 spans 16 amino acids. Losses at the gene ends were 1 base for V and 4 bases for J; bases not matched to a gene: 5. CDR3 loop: CASSLVGSGGYNEQFF. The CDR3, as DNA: TGTGCCAGCAGCTTAGTGGGTAGCGGGGGTTACAATGAGCAGTTCTTC.

DNA for the CDR3: TGTGCCAGCAGTGTTCAGGGGCTGATTAGTTCACCCCTCCACTTT. It codes for CASSVQGLISSPLHF. The chain has TRBV2 and TRBJ1-6; D possibly corresponds to TRBD1 (6 bases). The CDR3 is 15 amino acids. The germline gives CDR1 SNHLY, CDR2 FYNNEI. Trimming shortened V by 4 bases and J by 9 bases, and 16 bases separated the two germline ends.

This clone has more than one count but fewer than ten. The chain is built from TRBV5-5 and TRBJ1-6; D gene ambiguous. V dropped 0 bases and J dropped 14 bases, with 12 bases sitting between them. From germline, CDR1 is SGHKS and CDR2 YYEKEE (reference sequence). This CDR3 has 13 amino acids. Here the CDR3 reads CASSLGGYGTLHF. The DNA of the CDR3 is TGTGCCAGCAGCTTGGGGGGTTACGGGACCCTCCACTTT.

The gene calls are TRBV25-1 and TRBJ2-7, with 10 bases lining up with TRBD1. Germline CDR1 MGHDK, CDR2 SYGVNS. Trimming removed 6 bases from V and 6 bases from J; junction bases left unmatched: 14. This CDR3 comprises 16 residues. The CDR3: CASRQTGTGVPSEQYF. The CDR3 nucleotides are TGTGCCAGCAGACAAACCGGGACAGGGGTACCTTCCGAGCAGTACTTC.